Detailed here is one TCR beta chain. Its antigen remains unknown. A second about 7 to 11 cycle PCR used barcoded and J-beta primers. Carrying 12 random nucleotides, a template-switch adaptor labeled each individual cDNA molecule. TCRdb recomputed calls from the 5' RACE reads with MiXCR, one row per CDR3 protein. Of about 640,000 distinct CDR3 sequences listed, roughly 58% are singletons. This record comes from a study of blood T cells in healthy people across ages. Study observations and caveats: More naive CD4+ cells and higher diversity marked long-lived donors relative to aged donors.

The V end lost 4 bases, the J end lost 5 bases, and 6 bases lay between the germline ends. The CDR3 has 11 amino acids. This TCR came from a man in his fifties or sixties in good health. The specimen sequenced was blood. The V call is TRBV12-3 or TRBV12-4, the J call TRBJ2-7; no definite D call. CDR3 nucleotide sequence: TGTGCCAGCAGTTACGGGCACGAGCAGTACTTC. This encodes CASSYGHEQYF.